This is a list of T cell receptor beta chains from one sample in a study of cytotoxic CD8 clonotypes in ibrutinib-treated CLL. Repertoires were generated with immunoSEQ multiplex PCR, while TCRdb's copy carries only in-frame clones and drops some. The sample gives 130,000 or so clones, around three quarters of which show up once; around 13% is in the top ten. Sequenced material: PBMCs, taken after 12 months of ibrutinib treatment. The source of these receptors is a human donor with chronic lymphocytic leukemia. Both conserved end residues are trimmed from each CDR3.

j_gene: TRBJ2-3
v_gene: TRBV5-3
CDR3aa: AIGQGRTDTQY

j_gene: TRBJ1-2
v_gene: TRBV4-2
CDR3aa: ASSPEGQPYGYT

j_gene: TRBJ2-5
v_gene: TRBV14
CDR3aa: ASSQKTGLETQY

j_gene: TRBJ1-3
v_gene: TRBV6-6
CDR3aa: ASSRIEESSGNTIY

j_gene: TRBJ2-7
v_gene: TRBV6-5
CDR3aa: ASNLGSEQY

j_gene: TRBJ1-1
v_gene: TRBV5-1
CDR3aa: ASSQAEGREAF

j_gene: TRBJ1-2
v_gene: TRBV10-3
CDR3aa: AISDFVRGYNYGYT

j_gene: TRBJ1-3
v_gene: TRBV11-2
CDR3aa: ASSFARNTIY

j_gene: TRBJ1-4
v_gene: TRBV29-1
CDR3aa: SASGTGEDREKLF

j_gene: TRBJ2-2
v_gene: TRBV19
CDR3aa: ASSDPPSRTGELF

j_gene: TRBJ2-2
v_gene: TRBV7-2
CDR3aa: ASSLASGGELF

j_gene: TRBJ1-1
v_gene: TRBV18
CDR3aa: ASSRAQPNTEAF

j_gene: TRBJ2-3
v_gene: TRBV4-3
CDR3aa: ASSQDRGSATDTQY

j_gene: TRBJ2-3
v_gene: TRBV10-2
CDR3aa: ASSDSGRPPGLTDTQY

j_gene: TRBJ1-2
v_gene: TRBV7-9
CDR3aa: ASSTRWGPRQGLFYGYT

j_gene: TRBJ2-5
v_gene: TRBV7-7
CDR3aa: ASSVRGVGETQY

j_gene: TRBJ2-7
v_gene: TRBV5-4
CDR3aa: ASSLTGPRIEQY

j_gene: TRBJ2-7
v_gene: TRBV30
CDR3aa: AWSHTTPSGSSYEQY

j_gene: TRBJ2-2
v_gene: TRBV30
CDR3aa: AWSAGTGELF

j_gene: TRBJ2-7
v_gene: TRBV28
CDR3aa: ASRRTDSYEQY

j_gene: TRBJ2-3
v_gene: TRBV5-5
CDR3aa: ASSLAAPSSTDTQY

j_gene: TRBJ2-2
v_gene: TRBV7-2
CDR3aa: ASSPRVGGLKNTGELF

j_gene: TRBJ2-7
v_gene: TRBV2
CDR3aa: ASNLLGQGSPYEQY

j_gene: TRBJ1-2
v_gene: TRBV25-1
CDR3aa: ASSEWGTGYGYT

j_gene: TRBJ1-5
v_gene: TRBV18
CDR3aa: ASSPTGQPQH

j_gene: TRBJ2-3
v_gene: TRBV7-3
CDR3aa: ASSPGGSTDTQY

j_gene: TRBJ2-5
v_gene: TRBV11-3
CDR3aa: ASSFSLGSWETQY

j_gene: TRBJ2-7
v_gene: TRBV30
CDR3aa: AWAEQGYEQY

j_gene: TRBJ2-3
v_gene: TRBV6-5
CDR3aa: ASSYSLAGGVDTQY

j_gene: TRBJ2-7
v_gene: TRBV29-1
CDR3aa: SVDGTSGSWNEQY

j_gene: TRBJ2-7
v_gene: TRBV7-6
CDR3aa: ASSLRPGLAAYEQY